These 8 T cell receptor beta chains share one sample of origin, sequenced in a study of blood T cells in healthy people across ages. Primed by a sample-barcoded 5' primer and a J-beta primer mix, a second PCR proceeded for about 7 to 11 cycles. MiXCR, applied by TCRdb to the 5' RACE reads, yields one record per CDR3 protein. The sample has 2 million or so distinct CDR3 sequences; around 50% are singletons. Sequencing used blood. The receptors stem from a woman aged 40 to 50 in good health.

This chain joins TRBV6-1 and TRBJ2-7; 8 bases fit TRBD1. This CDR3 has 14 amino acids. Trimming at V came to 0 bases and at J to 6 bases, leaving 4 bases not matched to a gene. Germline CDR1 MNHNS, CDR2 SASEGT. CDR3 DNA sequence: TGTGCCAGCAGTGAAGCAGACAGGGGTTCCGAGCAGTACTTC. Translation gives CASSEADRGSEQYF.

This clonotype was seen more than once but under ten times. The V and J genes are TRBV7-9 and TRBJ2-1; 9 bases are a match to TRBD2. The CDR3 consists of 17 residues. Trimming at V came to 4 bases and at J to 8 bases, leaving 15 bases not matched to a gene. The germline gives CDR1 SEHNR, CDR2 FQNEAQ (reference sequence). The CDR3 here is CASSSLAGPLPGDEQFF. As DNA, the CDR3 is TGTGCCAGCAGCTCCCTAGCGGGGCCCCTCCCCGGGGATGAGCAGTTCTTC.

This clonotype showed up just a few times. This chain uses TRBV9 with TRBJ2-7; 11 nucleotides agree with TRBD2. The J call may be in error: the DNA end matches TRBJ2-5 better. This CDR3 comprises 18 residues. CDR1 is SGDLS, CDR2 YYNGEE, per germline. The CDR3 DNA sequence: TGTGCCAGCAGCGGGCGCGACCTGTTACTAGCGGGGGAAGAGACCCAGTACTTC. Translation gives CASSGRDLLLAGEETQYF.

The chain has TRBV27 and TRBJ1-2, with 9 nucleotides matching TRBD1. The junction had 10 bases not matched to a gene; V was cut back by 5 bases and J by 6 bases. This CDR3 is built from 15 residues. The germline gives CDR1 MNHEY, CDR2 SMNVEV (reference sequence). The CDR3 loop reads CASSGPGQGRHGYTF. The CDR3 nucleotides are TGTGCCAGCAGTGGCCCCGGACAGGGGAGGCATGGCTACACCTTC.

This clonotype was recorded at least ten times. The chain is built from TRBV4-3 and TRBJ2-5; no definite D call. CDR3 length: 13 amino acids. Trimming removed 0 bases at V and 4 bases at J, with 6 bases between. The V gene's germline CDR1 is LGHNA and CDR2 YSLEER. The CDR3 DNA sequence: TGCGCCAGCAGCCAAGATTGGCGAGAGACCCAGTACTTC. Translating gives CASSQDWRETQYF.

A remark on this clonotype: The junction departs from germline at one end; a sequencing error may be responsible. The V call is TRBV6-2 or TRBV6-3, the J call TRBJ2-1, with D uncertain. The germline V gene has CDR1 MNHEY and CDR2 SVGEGT. The CDR3 contains 12 residues. CDR3 nucleotides: TGTGCCAGCAGTTACCACTCCAATCAGCAGTTCTTC. Its protein is CASSYHSNQQFF.

This sequence joins TRBV20-1 and TRBJ2-4, with D tentatively TRBD1 (6 bases). Germline loops: CDR1 DFQATT, CDR2 SNEGSKA (reference sequence). The V and J ends lost 3 bases and 13 bases respectively, with 19 bases between them. This CDR3 is 13 amino acids long. CDR3 nucleotide sequence: TGCAGTGCTAGCCCTAAAACAGGGTTCGGGCAGTACTTC. Residues: CSASPKTGFGQYF.

This CDR3 reads CASSQARVRETEAFF. The CDR3 coding sequence is TGTGCCAGCAGCCAGGCGAGGGTACGGGAGACTGAAGCTTTCTTT. The chain combines TRBV7-9 with TRBJ1-1; D is unresolved. CDR1 and CDR2 (germline): SEHNR, FQNEAQ (reference sequence). This CDR3 has 15 amino acids. V dropped 5 bases and J dropped 5 bases, with 18 bases sitting between them. Combining the CDR3 with reference TRBV7-9 and TRBJ1-1 gives the whole variable domain DTGVSQNPRHKITKRGQNVTFRCDPISEHNRLYWYRQTLGQGPEFLTYFQNEAQLEKSRLLSDRFSAERPKGSFSTLEIQRTEQGDSAMYLCASSQARVRETEAFFGQGTRLTVV.